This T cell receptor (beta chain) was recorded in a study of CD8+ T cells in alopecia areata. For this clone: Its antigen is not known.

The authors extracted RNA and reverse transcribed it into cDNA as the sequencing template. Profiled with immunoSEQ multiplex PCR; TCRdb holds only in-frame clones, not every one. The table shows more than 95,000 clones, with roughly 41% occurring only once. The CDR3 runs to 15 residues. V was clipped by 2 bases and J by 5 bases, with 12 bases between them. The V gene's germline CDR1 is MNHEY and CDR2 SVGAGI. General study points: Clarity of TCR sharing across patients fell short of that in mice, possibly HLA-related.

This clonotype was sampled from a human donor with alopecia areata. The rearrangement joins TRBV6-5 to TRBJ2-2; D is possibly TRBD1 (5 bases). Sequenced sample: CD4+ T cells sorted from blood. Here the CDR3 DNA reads TGTGCCAGCAGTTACGTCCAGGGTGGTACCGGGGAGCTGTTTTTT. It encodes CASSYVQGGTGELFF.